This T cell receptor beta chain comes out of a study of blood T cell repertoires in COVID-19. Study-wide context: Researchers got acute and convalescent COVID-19 samples from the United States, Italy and Spain.

CDR1 is KGHSH, CDR2 LQKENI, per germline. The CDR3 is 13 amino acids. V was shortened by 5 bases and J by 4 bases, with 11 bases between the two germline ends. Per the study methods: From reference gene primer amplification, estimates of nucleated cell counts were derived. Sequencing was performed with immunoSEQ multiplex PCR; in TCRdb, only in-frame clones are kept and a portion is missing. From that table come the V and J calls and clone size; the DNA was used to work out D and trimming. The table shows 80,000 or so clones, with around 80% occurring only once. Input material: peripheral blood. The chain has TRBV18 and TRBJ2-5; tentatively, D is TRBD1 (6 bases). The sequence was collected from a human donor in a cohort sampled during active COVID-19. The CDR3 DNA reads TGTGCCAGCTCAACAGGGTTCGGAGAGACCCAGTACTTC. This translates into CASSTGFGETQYF.